One sample yielded the 10 T cell receptor beta chains listed below, sequenced in a study of T cell responses to AZD1222 COVID-19 vaccine (dated by TCRdb to the early 2020s). This sample's time point label indicates: baseline before first vaccination. Libraries came from the immunoSEQ multiplex PCR assay. TCRdb's version of the immuneACCESS table is confined to in-frame rearrangements and falls short of the full clone set. An unresolved V gene accounts for under half of the shortfall where checked; the remainder is of unknown origin. In this sample the table shows about 140,000 clones, 85% to 90% of which occur a single time. The top ten clones comprise under 2% of the sample. The material was peripheral blood, obtained on day 0 of AZD1222 vaccination. The origin of the receptors is an adult in good health.

This clone was seen more than once but under ten times. The chain couples TRBV5-5 to TRBJ1-5; D gene uncertain. The CDR3 sequence is 12 residues long. V lost 4 bases to trimming and J lost 4 bases, with 6 bases between them. Germline CDR1 SGHKS, CDR2 YYEKEE (reference sequence). CDR3 in DNA: TGTGCCAGCAGCCCGGGTAATCAGCCCCAGCATTTT. Translating it yields CASSPGNQPQHF.

The CDR3 DNA is TGTGCCAGCAGCGCAAGGGACTACCAAGAGACCCAGTACTTC. Its translation is CASSARDYQETQYF. V usage is TRBV9 and J usage is TRBJ2-5, with a possible D match to TRBD2 (6 bases). Trimming removed 3 bases at V and 0 bases at J, with 9 bases between. From germline, CDR1 is SGDLS and CDR2 YYNGEE. This CDR3 is 14 amino acids long.

The chain carries TRBV30 and TRBJ1-2, with TRBD1 matching 11 bases. After removal of 2 bases from V and 4 bases from J, the junction contained 6 bases not matched to a gene. Germline lookup yields CDR1 GTSNPN and CDR2 SVGIG (reference sequence). This CDR3 has 15 amino acids. Here the CDR3 reads CAWSFAGTGGYGYTF. The CDR3 DNA reads as TGTGCCTGGAGTTTCGCCGGGACAGGGGGCTATGGCTACACCTTC.

The V call is TRBV11-3, the J call TRBJ2-7; TRBD1 might be the D (5 bases). Germline loops: CDR1 SGHNT, CDR2 YENEEA. The germline V and J ends were trimmed by 5 bases and 0 bases, with 11 bases remaining between them. This CDR3 is built from 14 residues. CDR3 in DNA: TGTGCCAGCAGCCGACAGAGGAGCTCCTACGAGCAGTACTTC. Translated: CASSRQRSSYEQYF.

The rearrangement joins TRBV5-4 to TRBJ2-1; D is possibly TRBD2 (5 bases). This CDR3 contains 13 residues. From germline, CDR1 is SGHNT and CDR2 YYREEE (reference sequence). The germline V and J ends were trimmed by 6 bases and 5 bases, with 12 bases remaining between them. Written as DNA, the CDR3 is TGTGCCAGCAAGGTGAGGGAAAACAATGAGCAGTTCTTC. It is translated as CASKVRENNEQFF.

This rearrangement joins TRBV29-1 to TRBJ2-5; TRBD1 matches 9 bases. J was trimmed by 5 bases and V by 5 bases; bases with no gene match: 6. The CDR3 has 13 amino acids. The germline V gene has CDR1 SQVTM and CDR2 ANQGSEA. The CDR3 DNA reads TGCAGCGTTATGGGACAGGGTGCGGAGACCCAGTACTTC. Translated, it gives CSVMGQGAETQYF. The full variable domain, in which reference TRBV29-1 and TRBJ2-5 provide the parts outside the CDR3, is SAVISQKPSRDICQRGTSLTIQCQVDSQVTMMFWYRQQPGQSLTLIATANQGSEATYESGFVIDKFPISRPNLTFSTLTVSNMSPEDSSIYLCSVMGQGAETQYFGPGTRLLVL.

The sample holds a few counts of this clone. This chain joins TRBV6-5 and TRBJ2-3, with a tentative D call TRBD2 (6 bases). This CDR3 is built from 12 residues. V was cut by 2 bases and J by 9 bases, with 9 bases left in between. Germline CDR1 is MNHEY and CDR2 is SVGAGI. The CDR3 bases are TGTGCCAGCAGTTACGGGAGCGGGACGCAGTATTTT. It translates to CASSYGSGTQYF.

The gene calls are TRBV18 and TRBJ1-2; D ambiguous. V was clipped by 2 bases and J by 5 bases, with 12 bases between them. The CDR3 is 14 residues long. Germline V CDR1 and CDR2: KGHSH, LQKENI. The CDR3 nucleotides are TGTGCCAGCTCACCAGTGAGGGAGGGATATGGCTACACCTTC. Amino acid sequence: CASSPVREGYGYTF.

This clone was recorded only once. V is TRBV3-1 (or the pseudogene TRBV3-2) and J is TRBJ1-3, with D unresolved. Germline V gene data show CDR1 as LGHDT and CDR2 as YNNKEL (reference sequence). This CDR3 is 15 amino acids long. With 4 bases removed from V and 2 bases from J, the gap between germline ends came to 12 bases. Here the CDR3 DNA reads TGTGCCAGCAGCCCCACTAGGCGCGCTGGAAACACCATATATTTT. Amino acids: CASSPTRRAGNTIYF.

This sequence joins TRBV3-1 (or the pseudogene TRBV3-2) and TRBJ1-1; D gene ambiguous. Trimming took off 3 bases at V and 6 bases at J, with 8 bases between the two ends. This CDR3 spans 12 amino acids. Germline V gene sequence: CDR1 LGHDT, CDR2 YNNKEL (reference sequence). The CDR3 DNA reads as TGTGCCAGCAGCCAGAGTTACGCTGAAGCTTTCTTT. Residues: CASSQSYAEAFF.